This T cell receptor (beta chain) was retrieved from a study of graft-versus-host responses after intestinal transplantation. Across the whole study: After anti-thymocyte globulin induction, recipients took tacrolimus and steroids for roughly three years.

Note on this clone: Its target is not known.

Overall study findings and caveats: Within the allografts of patients who had graft-donor T cell macrochimerism, graft-versus-host to host-versus-graft clonal ratios were high.

The V gene's germline CDR1 is MNHNY and CDR2 SVGAGI (reference sequence). V was pared by 5 bases and J by 4 bases, with 9 bases of the junction left unmatched. This CDR3 is 16 amino acids long. This table comes from immunoSEQ multiplex PCR, and its TCRdb copy is limited to in-frame clones, with some not included. The sample has roughly 120,000 clones, 85% to 95% seen once; the top ten hold more than 0.1%. This rearrangement joins TRBV6-6 to TRBJ1-3, with TRBD1 identical over 9 bases. The sequence was obtained from a human donor who received an intestinal transplant. The input for sequencing was unstimulated CD4+ T cells sorted from spleen or lymph node cells, taken before intestinal transplant. CDR3 region: CASSPRIQGAGNTIYF. The CDR3 nucleotides read TGTGCCAGCAGTCCTAGGATACAGGGGGCAGGAAACACCATATATTTT.